This entry lists 2 T cell receptor beta chains sequenced from one sample in a study of shared clonotypes between healthy human individuals. Clones were sequenced by immunoSEQ multiplex PCR, and TCRdb holds only the in-frame ones, with some missing. The table includes 950,000 to 1,200,000 clones, approximately 77% detected once. The specimen was memory CD4+ T cells from PBMCs. Subset: CD45RA-negative fraction. The receptor source for this set is a man younger than 35 in good health. Some clones in this sample may be carry-over from other donors' samples.

The genes are TRBV11-2 and TRBJ2-5; D is unclear. CDR1 is SGHAT and CDR2 is FQNNGV in the germline V gene. There are 13 residues in the CDR3. V dropped 3 bases and J dropped 2 bases, with 7 bases sitting between them. The CDR3 DNA reads as TGTGCCAGCAGCTTTTCAGAACAAGAGACCCAGTACTTC. Translating it yields CASSFSEQETQYF.

The chain uses TRBV2 and TRBJ1-2, with 9 bases fitting TRBD1. The V and J ends lost 5 bases and 4 bases, in that order; junction bases with no gene match: 8. The germline V gene encodes CDR1 SNHLY and CDR2 FYNNEI. There are 15 residues in the CDR3. The CDR3, as DNA: TGTGCCAGCAGTATTGGGACAGGGCGGGTCTATGGCTACACCTTC. Translation: CASSIGTGRVYGYTF.